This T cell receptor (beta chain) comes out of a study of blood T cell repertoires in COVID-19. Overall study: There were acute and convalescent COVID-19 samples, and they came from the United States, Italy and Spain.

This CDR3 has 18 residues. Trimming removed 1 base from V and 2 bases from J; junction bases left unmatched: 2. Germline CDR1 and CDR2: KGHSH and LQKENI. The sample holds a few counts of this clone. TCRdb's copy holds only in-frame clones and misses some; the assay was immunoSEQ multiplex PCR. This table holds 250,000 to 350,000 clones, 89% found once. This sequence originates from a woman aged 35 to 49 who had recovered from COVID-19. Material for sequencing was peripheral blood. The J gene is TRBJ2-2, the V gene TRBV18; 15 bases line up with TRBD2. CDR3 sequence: CASSPRTSGRVNTGELFF. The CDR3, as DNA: TGTGCCAGCTCACCACGGACTAGCGGGAGGGTCAACACCGGGGAGCTGTTTTTT.